This T cell receptor (beta chain) stems from a study of T cells expressing NK-cell markers. Turning to this clonotype: Antigen unknown.

CDR1 and CDR2 from the germline V gene are MDHEN and SYDVKM. This CDR3 has 14 residues. What made the TCR beta cDNA was 5'RACE template switching with UMIs. TCRdb reanalyzed the 5' RACE reads and collapses them to one entry per CDR3 protein, without DNA. This sample contains 250,000 to 300,000 distinct CDR3 sequences. Study observations and caveats: Topping the CD3+CD56-NKG2C+ fraction as well were these clonotypes, in a handful of donors.

Material for sequencing was blood T cells: a sorted CD56 or NKG2C T cell subset, CD4+ or CD8+ T cells, or bulk PBMC T cells (not recorded which). This chain links TRBV28 with TRBJ2-2. This TCR came from a woman between 18 and 70 years old in good health. CDR3 region: CASSWSGKIGELFF.